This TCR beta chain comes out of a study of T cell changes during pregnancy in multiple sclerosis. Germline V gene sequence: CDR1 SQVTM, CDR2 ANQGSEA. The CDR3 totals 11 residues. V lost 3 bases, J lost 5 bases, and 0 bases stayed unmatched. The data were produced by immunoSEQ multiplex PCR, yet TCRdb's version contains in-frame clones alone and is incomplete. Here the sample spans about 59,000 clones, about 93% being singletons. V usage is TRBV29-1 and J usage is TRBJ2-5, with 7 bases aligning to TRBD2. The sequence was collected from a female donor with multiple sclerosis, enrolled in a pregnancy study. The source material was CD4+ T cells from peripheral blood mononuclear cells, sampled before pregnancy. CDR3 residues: CSVERGETQYF. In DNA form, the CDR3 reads TGCAGCGTTGAGCGGGGGGAGACCCAGTACTTC. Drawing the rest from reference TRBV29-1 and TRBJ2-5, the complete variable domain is SAVISQKPSRDICQRGTSLTIQCQVDSQVTMMFWYRQQPGQSLTLIATANQGSEATYESGFVIDKFPISRPNLTFSTLTVSNMSPEDSSIYLCSVERGETQYFGPGTRLLVL.